This is a list of T cell receptor beta chains from one sample in a study of CD8+CD57+ T cells in acquired aplastic anemia. In TCRdb, the reads were re-called with MiXCR into one record per CDR3 protein. The sample includes approximately 170,000 distinct CDR3 sequences, roughly 45% of them seen just once. Sequencing was done on a sample of sorted CD4+, CD8+, or CD8+CD57+ T cells (not recorded which) from PBMCs. Receptors originate from a human donor with aplastic anemia. Each CDR3 is given with its conserved first and last residue. A D gene is named only where the DNA matches it firmly. Clone sizes are given selectively: once, few, many, or a class where the clone is expanded.

d_gene: NA; j_gene: TRBJ1-6; abundance: NA; v_gene: TRBV6-5; len: 14; CDR3aa: CASSYQGNDSPLHF; CDR3nt: TGTGCCAGCAGTTACCAAGGGAATGATTCACCCCTCCACTTT
d_gene: NA; j_gene: TRBJ1-5; abundance: NA; v_gene: TRBV20-1; len: 14; CDR3aa: CSASLAYSNQPQHF; CDR3nt: TGCAGTGCTAGTTTGGCGTATAGCAATCAGCCCCAGCATTTT
d_gene: NA; j_gene: TRBJ1-5; abundance: many; v_gene: TRBV7-2; len: 12; CDR3aa: CASSFQDQPQHF; CDR3nt: TGTGCCAGCAGCTTTCAGGATCAGCCCCAGCATTTT
d_gene: TRBD1; j_gene: TRBJ1-1; abundance: NA; v_gene: TRBV10-1; len: 14; CDR3aa: CASSEYRQGVEAFF; CDR3nt: TGCGCCAGCAGTGAGTACCGACAGGGAGTTGAAGCTTTCTTT
d_gene: NA; j_gene: TRBJ1-5; abundance: NA; v_gene: TRBV19; len: 14; CDR3aa: CASSPGDRNQPQHF; CDR3nt: TGTGCCAGTAGCCCTGGTGATCGCAATCAGCCCCAGCATTTT
d_gene: NA; j_gene: TRBJ1-3; abundance: NA; v_gene: TRBV20-1; len: 14; CDR3aa: CSARVIDSGNTIYF; CDR3nt: TGCAGTGCTAGAGTTATCGACTCTGGAAACACCATATATTTT
d_gene: NA; j_gene: TRBJ2-5; abundance: many; v_gene: TRBV7-2; len: 12; CDR3aa: CASSLMSETQYF; CDR3nt: TGTGCCAGCAGCTTAATGTCCGAGACCCAGTACTTC
d_gene: TRBD1; j_gene: TRBJ1-1; abundance: few; v_gene: TRBV10-2; len: 17; CDR3aa: CASSEIKRGLVNTEAFF; CDR3nt: TGCGCCAGCAGTGAGATAAAGAGGGGGCTGGTGAACACTGAAGCTTTCTTT
d_gene: NA; j_gene: TRBJ2-7; abundance: few; v_gene: TRBV12-3/TRBV12-4; len: 13; CDR3aa: CASSLGGIYEQYF; CDR3nt: TGTGCCAGCAGTTTAGGGGGGATCTACGAGCAGTACTTC
d_gene: NA; j_gene: TRBJ2-1; abundance: many; v_gene: TRBV7-2; len: 14; CDR3aa: CASSSQGTYNEQFF; CDR3nt: TGTGCCAGCAGCTCGCAAGGGACCTACAATGAGCAGTTCTTC
d_gene: NA; j_gene: TRBJ1-1; abundance: NA; v_gene: TRBV19; len: 14; CDR3aa: CAWSEGPLNTEAFF; CDR3nt: TGTGCCTGGAGTGAGGGGCCCTTGAACACTGAAGCCTTCTTT
d_gene: NA; j_gene: TRBJ1-2; abundance: NA; v_gene: TRBV11-3; len: 14; CDR3aa: CASSSPADNYGYTF; CDR3nt: TGTGCCAGCAGCTCCCCCGCGGATAACTATGGCTACACCTTC
d_gene: NA; j_gene: TRBJ2-7; abundance: NA; v_gene: TRBV9; len: 10; CDR3aa: CASSFYEQYF; CDR3nt: TGTGCCAGCAGCTTCTACGAGCAGTACTTC
d_gene: NA; j_gene: TRBJ2-1; abundance: NA; v_gene: TRBV2; len: 13; CDR3aa: CASSETTSREQFF; CDR3nt: TGTGCCAGCAGTGAAACAACTAGCCGTGAGCAGTTCTTC
d_gene: TRBD1; j_gene: TRBJ1-4; abundance: many; v_gene: TRBV24-1; len: 16; CDR3aa: CATSPGTGMSNEKLFF; CDR3nt: TGTGCCACCAGTCCCGGGACAGGGATGTCTAATGAAAAACTGTTTTTT
d_gene: TRBD2; j_gene: TRBJ2-1; abundance: many; v_gene: TRBV12-3/TRBV12-4; len: 15; CDR3aa: CASSRGLAGGDEQFF; CDR3nt: TGTGCCAGCAGTAGGGGACTAGCGGGGGGCGATGAGCAGTTCTTC
d_gene: NA; j_gene: TRBJ1-5; abundance: many; v_gene: TRBV7-9; len: 13; CDR3aa: CASSLDPNQPQHF; CDR3nt: TGTGCCAGCAGCTTGGACCCTAATCAGCCCCAGCATTTT
d_gene: TRBD1; j_gene: TRBJ2-1; abundance: NA; v_gene: TRBV29-1; len: 14; CDR3aa: CSVEVGQGYNEQFF; CDR3nt: TGCAGCGTTGAGGTCGGACAGGGGTACAATGAGCAGTTCTTC
d_gene: TRBD2; j_gene: TRBJ2-3; abundance: NA; v_gene: TRBV10-2; len: 15; CDR3aa: CASSFSGGAADTQYF; CDR3nt: TGTGCCAGCAGTTTTAGCGGGGGGGCCGCAGATACGCAGTATTTT
d_gene: NA; j_gene: TRBJ2-7; abundance: NA; v_gene: TRBV10-2; len: 14; CDR3aa: CASSEKGLSYEQYF; CDR3nt: TGCGCCAGCAGTGAAAAAGGCCTCTCCTACGAGCAGTACTTC
d_gene: NA; j_gene: TRBJ1-5; abundance: NA; v_gene: TRBV19; len: 12; CDR3aa: CASSIDRQPQHF; CDR3nt: TGTGCCAGTAGTATAGATCGCCAGCCCCAGCATTTT
d_gene: NA; j_gene: TRBJ1-2; abundance: few; v_gene: TRBV19; len: 15; CDR3aa: CASSIQQRGHYGYTF; CDR3nt: TGTGCCAGTAGTATCCAACAGAGAGGGCACTATGGCTACACCTTC